This T cell receptor (beta chain) is from a study of radiotherapy plus CTLA-4 blockade in lung cancer. Study at large: The study recorded objective responses in around a sixth of patients and disease control in under 35%.

The protocol was immunoSEQ multiplex PCR, while the TCRdb copy is restricted to in-frame clones and leaves out a portion. The sample contains about 55,000 clones, roughly 79% of which appear only once. CDR3 length: 16 residues. Germline V gene data show CDR1 as SGHRS and CDR2 as YFSETQ. Trimming cost V 4 bases and J 3 bases; bases outside gene matches: 10. The TCR originated in a human donor with non-small cell lung cancer whose response to radiotherapy plus ipilimumab could not be evaluated. Sequenced material: peripheral blood, taken from a patient treated with radiotherapy plus ipilimumab. V usage is TRBV5-1 and J usage is TRBJ2-1; 7 bases are a match to TRBD2. CDR3 region: CASSRDPGGHYNEQFF. CDR3 in DNA: TGCGCCAGCAGCCGCGACCCGGGAGGTCACTACAATGAGCAGTTCTTC.